Below, 17 T cell receptor beta chains from the same sample are listed, as sequenced in a study of T cell repertoires in cytomegalovirus infection. TCRdb used MiXCR to reprocess the reads, holding one entry per CDR3 protein. This sample has about 180,000 distinct CDR3 sequences, with about 17% found just once. The sample taken for sequencing was CD8+ T cells from PBMCs. The source of these receptors is a human donor in good health (CMV status not recorded). Some clones in this sample may be carry-over from other donors' samples.

The V call is TRBV29-1, the J call TRBJ1-1; TRBD1 agrees at 7 bases. This CDR3 is built from 10 residues. The V segment lost 7 bases and the J segment 7 bases; nucleotides outside the gene matches: 3. Germline assignment: CDR1 SQVTM and CDR2 ANQGSEA. The CDR3 reads CSARDSEAFF. In DNA, the CDR3 is TGCAGCGCCAGGGACAGTGAAGCTTTCTTT.

This clonotype was counted only a few times. This chain connects TRBV7-9 to TRBJ2-1, with D possibly being TRBD2 (7 bases). Germline V CDR1 and CDR2: SEHNR, FQNEAQ (reference sequence). Trimming left V 2 bases short and J 2 bases short, with 13 bases between. This CDR3 spans 16 amino acids. The CDR3 region has the DNA TGTGCCAGCAGCTTAAAGGCCGGGGGGCCCTACAATGAGCAGTTCTTC. It is translated as CASSLKAGGPYNEQFF.

This clonotype appeared a few times. The J gene is TRBJ2-7, the V gene TRBV12-3 or TRBV12-4; no clear D gene. Trimming cost V 0 bases and J 7 bases, with 19 bases left between them. The CDR3 loop spans 16 amino acids. CDR3: CASSLAASDGLVEQYF. CDR3 DNA: TGTGCCAGCAGTTTAGCGGCTTCTGACGGCCTGGTTGAGCAGTACTTC.

This clonotype occurred a few times. The chain joins TRBV12-3 or TRBV12-4 to TRBJ2-1, with D tentatively TRBD2 (6 bases). V lost 5 bases to trimming and J lost 10 bases, with 18 bases between them. CDR3 length: 14 amino acids. CDR3 region: CASSAGTPGGEQFF. In DNA, the CDR3 is TGTGCCAGCAGTGCCGGGACTCCCGGGGGAGAGCAGTTCTTC.

In regard to this clonotype: One end of the junction fails to match germline, which may point to a read error. The genes are TRBV7-7 and TRBJ2-5; no definite D call. Germline V gene data show CDR1 as SSHAT and CDR2 as FNYEAQ (reference sequence). The CDR3 contains 13 residues. The DNA of the CDR3 is TGTGCTAGCAGCTCCTCATTGGAAGAGACCCAGTACTTC. This encodes CASSSSLEETQYF.

This clonotype was detected a few times. This chain uses TRBV7-2 with TRBJ2-7; no clear D gene. V was trimmed by 5 bases and J by 5 bases, leaving 10 bases between them. CDR1 is SGHTA, CDR2 FQGNSA, per germline. CDR3 size: 12 residues. The CDR3 nucleotides are TGTGCCAGCAGCCTCTGGGATCACGAGCAGTACTTC. Protein sequence: CASSLWDHEQYF.

This clonotype was counted only a few times. This sequence joins TRBV2 and TRBJ2-3; D tentatively reads TRBD1 or TRBD2 (7 bases each). Trimming stripped 8 bases from V and 11 bases from J, with 23 bases between. Germline V gene lookup returns CDR1 SNHLY and CDR2 FYNNEI. This CDR3 has 14 residues. The CDR3 region is CASPLKGAGVGQYF. In DNA form, the CDR3 reads TGTGCCAGCCCCCTTAAGGGGGCGGGGGTCGGGCAGTATTTT.

The chain employs TRBV11-1 and TRBJ2-7; D is perhaps TRBD1 or TRBD2 (5 bases each). Trimming removed 4 bases from V and 6 bases from J, with 19 bases in between. This CDR3 comprises 15 residues. Germline CDR1 is SGHAT and CDR2 is FQDESV (reference sequence). The CDR3: CASSYYTREQGEQYF. The DNA of the CDR3 is TGTGCCAGCAGCTACTATACCAGGGAGCAGGGCGAGCAGTACTTC.

This rearrangement joins TRBV12-3 or TRBV12-4 to TRBJ1-5; D is unresolved. The CDR3 loop spans 14 amino acids. Between the trimmed V and J ends, which lost 8 bases and 3 bases, there was a span of 14 bases. CDR3 in amino acids: CASLPRHYNQPQHF. The CDR3 DNA is TGTGCCAGCCTTCCTCGGCATTACAATCAGCCCCAGCATTTT.

This clonotype showed up just a few times. The gene calls are TRBV7-3 and TRBJ2-2; 9 bases align to TRBD1. Trimming took 1 base from V and 5 from J; bases not matched to a gene: 8. CDR1 is SGHTA, CDR2 FQGTGA, per germline. The CDR3 totals 17 residues. The CDR3 here is CASSLNLGQGLTGELFF. The CDR3 DNA is TGTGCCAGCAGCTTAAACCTCGGACAGGGGTTAACCGGGGAGCTGTTTTTT.

This clonotype has more than one count but fewer than ten. This chain links TRBV7-2 with TRBJ1-1; 8 bases are shared with TRBD1. The CDR3 sequence is 13 residues long. V lost 5 bases to trimming and J lost 8 bases; unmatched junction nucleotides: 7. CDR1 and CDR2 (germline): SGHTA, FQGNSA. CDR3: CASSRADRAEAFF. CDR3 nucleotide sequence: TGTGCCAGCAGCAGGGCGGACAGGGCCGAAGCTTTCTTT.

The genes are TRBV7-6 and TRBJ1-1; TRBD1 might be the D (5 bases). Germline V CDR1 and CDR2: SGHVS, FNYEAQ. CDR3 length equals 15 residues. Deletions cut 5 bases from V and 2 bases from J, with 15 bases between. CDR3 sequence reads: CASSADRSLNTEAFF. CDR3 nucleotides: TGTGCCAGCAGCGCCGACAGAAGCCTTAACACTGAAGCTTTCTTT.

The sample holds a few counts of this clonotype. One junction end disagrees with the germline gene, perhaps due to a read error. The rearrangement joins TRBV14 to TRBJ2-7, with TRBD1 matching over 8 bases. This CDR3 has 15 amino acids. Germline CDR1 reads SGHDN; CDR2 reads FVKESK. CDR3 protein: CASSRRGLTFYGQYF. In DNA, the CDR3 is TGTGCCAGCAGCCGCAGGGGGCTTACGTTCTACGGGCAGTACTTC. The variable domain in full, completed from reference TRBV14 and TRBJ2-7, reads EAGVTQFPSHSVIEKGQTVTLRCDPISGHDNLYWYRRVMGKEIKFLLHFVKESKQDESGMPNNRFLAERTGGTYSTLKVQPAELEDSGVYFCASSRRGLTFYGQYFGPGTRLTVT.

This clonotype was detected only a few times. This rearrangement joins TRBV11-2 to TRBJ2-7, with unresolved D. The germline V and J ends were trimmed by 1 base and 1 base, with 11 bases remaining between them. The CDR3 consists of 15 residues. Germline V lookup: CDR1 SGHAT, CDR2 FQNNGV. The DNA for the CDR3 is TGTGCCAGCAGCTTAGGAAGATTCTCATCCTACGAGCAGTACTTC. Amino acid sequence: CASSLGRFSSYEQYF.

This clonotype counts as medium-sized (0.01 to 0.1%). This chain joins TRBV6-2 or TRBV6-3 and TRBJ1-5, with 7 bases aligning to TRBD1. Germline CDR1 MNHEY, CDR2 SVGEGT. The CDR3 contains 18 residues. With V trimmed by 4 bases and J by 1 base, 13 bases remained unmatched. The CDR3 loop reads CASSFEWIGTDSNQPQHF. Here the CDR3 DNA reads TGTGCCAGCAGTTTTGAATGGATTGGGACAGACAGCAATCAGCCCCAGCATTTT.

The J gene is TRBJ2-3, the V gene TRBV7-9; D gene unclear. V was clipped by 5 bases and J by 3 bases, with 12 bases between them. In germline, CDR1 is SEHNR, CDR2 FQNEAQ (reference sequence). The CDR3 loop spans 14 amino acids. The CDR3 loop is CASSPLMGTDTQYF. The CDR3 DNA reads as TGTGCCAGCAGCCCCCTAATGGGAACAGATACGCAGTATTTT.

This clonotype has a handful of counts. This chain connects TRBV28 to TRBJ2-7; perhaps TRBD2 as D (6 bases). The CDR3 totals 14 residues. V dropped 4 bases and J dropped 7 bases, with 17 bases sitting between them. From germline, CDR1 is MDHEN and CDR2 SYDVKM. The CDR3 reads CASSSSGTRREQYF. In DNA form, the CDR3 reads TGTGCCAGCAGTTCTTCCGGGACTCGTCGGGAGCAGTACTTC. The variable domain in full, with the rest retrieved from reference TRBV28 and TRBJ2-7, is DVKVTQSSRYLVKRTGEKVFLECVQDMDHENMFWYRQDPGLGLRLIYFSYDVKMKEKGDIPEGYSVSREKKERFSLILESASTNQTSMYLCASSSSGTRREQYFGPGTRLTVT.